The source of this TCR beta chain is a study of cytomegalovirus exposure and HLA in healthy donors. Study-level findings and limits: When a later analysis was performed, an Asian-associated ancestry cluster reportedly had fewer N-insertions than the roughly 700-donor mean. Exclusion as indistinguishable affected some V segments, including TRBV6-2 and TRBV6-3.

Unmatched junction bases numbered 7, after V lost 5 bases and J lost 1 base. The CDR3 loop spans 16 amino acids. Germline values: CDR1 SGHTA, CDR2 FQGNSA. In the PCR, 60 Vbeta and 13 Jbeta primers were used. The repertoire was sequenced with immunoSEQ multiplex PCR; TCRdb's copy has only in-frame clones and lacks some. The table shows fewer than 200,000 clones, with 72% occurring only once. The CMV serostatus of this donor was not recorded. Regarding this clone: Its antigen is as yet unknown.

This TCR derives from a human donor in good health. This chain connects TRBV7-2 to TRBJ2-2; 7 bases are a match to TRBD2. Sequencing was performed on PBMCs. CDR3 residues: CASSAPGGLNTGELFF. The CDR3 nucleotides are TGTGCCAGCAGCGCCCCCGGGGGGTTGAACACCGGGGAGCTGTTTTTT. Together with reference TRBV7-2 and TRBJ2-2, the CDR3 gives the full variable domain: GAGVSQSPSNKVTEKGKDVELRCDPISGHTALYWYRQSLGQGLEFLIYFQGNSAPDKSGLPSDRFSAERTGGSVSTLTIQRTQQEDSAVYLCASSAPGGLNTGELFFGEGSRLTVL.